The 32 T cell receptor beta chains listed next were all sequenced from one sample in a study of blood T cell repertoires in COVID-19. Libraries were prepared by immunoSEQ multiplex PCR; TCRdb keeps only in-frame clonotypes and omits some of them. The sample has over 12,000 clones, over 80% seen once. The sample taken for sequencing was peripheral blood. The receptors stem from a human donor in a cohort sampled during active COVID-19.

The chain joins TRBV19 to TRBJ1-5; D is possibly TRBD1 (5 bases). Germline V gives CDR1 LNHDA, CDR2 SQIVND (reference sequence). V lost 4 bases, J lost 5 bases, and 12 bases lay in between. The CDR3 length is 14 residues. CDR3 in DNA: TGTGCCAGTAGTAGTCAGGGTCTGGATCAGCCCCAGCATTTT. Residues: CASSSQGLDQPQHF.

This chain uses TRBV6-1 with TRBJ2-2, with TRBD2 matching over 10 bases. The V gene's germline CDR1 is MNHNS and CDR2 SASEGT. The CDR3 length is 16 residues. With 1 base clipped from V and 7 bases from J, the junction kept 6 bases outside the gene matches. CDR3 DNA sequence: TGTGCCAGCAGTGAAGGGCTAGCGGGAGACCTCGGGGAGCTGTTTTTT. Protein sequence: CASSEGLAGDLGELFF.

V and J are TRBV7-2 and TRBJ1-1, with D tentatively TRBD1 (5 bases). Germline V gene sequence: CDR1 SGHTA, CDR2 FQGNSA. The CDR3 has 14 residues. V was clipped by 5 bases and J by 0 bases, with 10 bases between them. As DNA, the CDR3 is TGTGCCAGCAGCGTGGGGGGGGTGAACACTGAAGCTTTCTTT. This encodes CASSVGGVNTEAFF.

The chain joins TRBV19 to TRBJ2-1; D gene ambiguous. CDR3 length: 14 residues. With 5 bases removed from V and 1 base from J, the gap between germline ends came to 9 bases. CDR1 and CDR2 from the germline V gene are LNHDA and SQIVND (reference sequence). CDR3 sequence (DNA): TGTGCCAGTAGTCCGGCTAGTTCCTACAATGAGCAGTTCTTC. Its protein is CASSPASSYNEQFF.

This clone was detected only a few times. This chain links TRBV5-6 with TRBJ2-7; D might be TRBD2 (7 bases). The CDR3 has 14 amino acids. V lost 4 bases to trimming and J lost 2 bases, with 13 bases between them. From germline, CDR1 is SGHDT and CDR2 YYEEEE. The CDR3 nucleotides are TGTGCCAGCAGCCCCGGGGGGCAAGCCTACGAGCAGTACTTC. It is translated as CASSPGGQAYEQYF.

This clone was observed a few times. This chain links TRBV28 with TRBJ1-6; possibly TRBD1 for D (5 bases). Germline CDR1 reads MDHEN; CDR2 reads SYDVKM. Trimming removed 5 bases from V and 9 bases from J, with 17 bases in between. The CDR3 is made up of 15 amino acids. The CDR3 DNA reads TGTGCCAGCAGTCCAACCCAGGGAGGGATTTCACCCCTCCACTTT. Protein: CASSPTQGGISPLHF. Variable domain in full (rest from reference TRBV28 and TRBJ1-6): DVKVTQSSRYLVKRTGEKVFLECVQDMDHENMFWYRQDPGLGLRLIYFSYDVKMKEKGDIPEGYSVSREKKERFSLILESASTNQTSMYLCASSPTQGGISPLHFGNGTRLTVT.

This clone occurred a few times. This chain connects TRBV6-2 or TRBV6-3 to TRBJ2-2; 10 positions agree with TRBD1. The V and J ends lost 0 bases and 7 bases, in that order; junction bases with no gene match: 5. The CDR3 loop spans 16 amino acids. The germline V gene has CDR1 MNHEY and CDR2 SVGEGT. The CDR3 sequence is CASSYSIGTGVGELFF. CDR3 coding DNA: TGTGCCAGCAGTTACTCGATCGGGACAGGGGTCGGGGAGCTGTTTTTT.

The chain is built from TRBV6-2 or TRBV6-3 and TRBJ2-1; TRBD2 matches at 10 bases. The V gene's germline CDR1 is MNHEY and CDR2 SVGEGT. CDR3 length: 19 residues. The J segment lost 4 bases and the V segment lost 6 bases, leaving 18 bases of the junction unmatched. CDR3 in amino acids: CASSPGKHRTSGKYNEQFF. DNA of the CDR3: TGTGCCAGCAGCCCAGGGAAACATCGCACTAGCGGGAAATACAATGAGCAGTTCTTC.

The chain is built from TRBV10-3 and TRBJ1-1, with 7 positions matching TRBD1. The CDR3 contains 13 residues. Germline V lookup: CDR1 ENHRY, CDR2 SYGVKD. With 7 bases clipped from V and 1 base from J, the junction kept 3 bases outside the gene matches. The CDR3 is CAIKGTANTEAFF. The CDR3 bases are TGTGCCATCAAAGGGACAGCGAACACTGAAGCTTTCTTT.

The chain recombines TRBV5-6 with TRBJ2-7; TRBD1 agrees at 11 bases. The CDR3 spans 16 residues. J was trimmed by 4 bases and V by 1 base; bases with no gene match: 7. In germline, CDR1 is SGHDT, CDR2 YYEEEE. The CDR3 region has the DNA TGTGCCAGCAGCTTGTTTTTAGGGACAGGGGGATACGAGCAGTACTTC. Translation gives CASSLFLGTGGYEQYF.

The V gene is TRBV6-4, the J gene TRBJ2-1; TRBD2 matches at 8 bases. In germline, CDR1 is MRHNA, CDR2 SNTAGT. V was clipped by 0 bases and J by 7 bases; unmatched bases: 8. The length of the CDR3 is 16 residues. CDR3 in DNA: TGTGCCAGCAGTGACTCGATCGGGAGGGCCTCTAATGAGCAGTTCTTC. It specifies CASSDSIGRASNEQFF.

The rearrangement joins TRBV11-3 to TRBJ2-1; D possibly corresponds to TRBD2 (7 bases). The V end lost 8 bases, the J end lost 1 base, and 15 bases lay between the germline ends. Germline CDR1 reads SGHNT; CDR2 reads YENEEA. This CDR3 has 15 amino acids. The CDR3 region has the DNA TGTGCCAGCTCGAAGGGAGGGGGATCCTACAATGAGCAGTTCTTC. This gives the protein CASSKGGGSYNEQFF.

The V gene is TRBV5-4, the J gene TRBJ2-3, with TRBD1 as a possible D gene (6 bases). V lost 0 bases and J lost 1, with 9 bases in between. This CDR3 is 15 amino acids long. Germline V gene sequence: CDR1 SGHNT, CDR2 YYREEE (reference sequence). CDR3 DNA sequence: TGTGCCAGCAGCTTGGTCCGACAGGGCACAGATACGCAGTATTTT. It yields the protein CASSLVRQGTDTQYF.

The chain carries TRBV7-2 and TRBJ1-2; D not certain. Trimming left V 4 bases short and J 0 bases short, with 12 bases between. There are 15 residues in the CDR3. Per the germline V gene, CDR1 is SGHTA and CDR2 is FQGNSA. The CDR3 DNA is TGTGCCAGCAGCTCTGAACAACGGGCTAACTATGGCTACACCTTC. This encodes CASSSEQRANYGYTF.

The rearrangement uses TRBV11-2 and TRBJ2-7, with 9 bases lining up with TRBD1. CDR3 size: 15 residues. V lost 5 bases to trimming and J lost 4 bases; unmatched junction nucleotides: 9. Germline V gene lookup returns CDR1 SGHAT and CDR2 FQNNGV. The CDR3 DNA sequence: TGTGCCAGCAGCCTTACGACAGGGGGGGAGTACGAGCAGTACTTC. As protein: CASSLTTGGEYEQYF.

The gene calls are TRBV28 and TRBJ2-5, with D perhaps matching TRBD2 (6 bases). The CDR3 loop spans 14 amino acids. Germline V gene lookup returns CDR1 MDHEN and CDR2 SYDVKM. Trimming left V 6 bases short and J 4 bases short, with 15 bases between. Here the CDR3 DNA reads TGTGCCAGCAGCCGAATTCGGGGAGGAGAGACCCAGTACTTC. Protein product: CASSRIRGGETQYF.

The chain couples TRBV30 to TRBJ1-1, with 7 bases identical to TRBD1. The CDR3 covers 13 residues. Germline lookup yields CDR1 GTSNPN and CDR2 SVGIG (reference sequence). The V gene end was trimmed by 2 bases and the J gene end by 1 base; junction bases not matched to a gene: 1. CDR3 region: CAWSRDRNTEAFF. The CDR3 DNA reads as TGTGCCTGGAGTCGGGACAGGAACACTGAAGCTTTCTTT. Complete variable domain (other parts from reference TRBV30 and TRBJ1-1): SQTIHQWPATLVQPVGSPLSLECTVEGTSNPNLYWYRQAAGRGLQLLFYSVGIGQISSEVPQNLSASRPQDRQFILSSKKLLLSDSGFYLCAWSRDRNTEAFFGQGTRLTVV.

The chain carries TRBV28 and TRBJ1-2; maybe TRBD1 (6 bases). The CDR3 is 15 residues long. V was clipped by 6 bases and J by 5 bases, with 19 bases between them. Per germline, CDR1 MDHEN and CDR2 SYDVKM. Here the CDR3 reads CASSPRRGNLYGYTF. The DNA of the CDR3 is TGTGCCAGCAGCCCGCGCAGGGGCAACCTATATGGCTACACCTTC.

J is TRBJ2-3 and V is TRBV6-5, with 7 bases fitting TRBD2. Trimming cost V 5 bases and J 6 bases; bases outside gene matches: 11. Germline V gene lookup returns CDR1 MNHEY and CDR2 SVGAGI. This CDR3 is built from 15 residues. CDR3 amino acids: CASSLASGVRDTQYF. The DNA for the CDR3 is TGTGCCAGCAGTCTGGCTAGCGGAGTGCGGGATACGCAGTATTTT.

The chain links TRBV10-2 to TRBJ2-2; 8 bases fit TRBD2. With V trimmed by 10 bases and J by 5 bases, 6 bases remained unmatched. The CDR3 is made up of 13 amino acids. Germline CDR1 reads WSHSY; CDR2 reads SAAADI. CDR3 region: CATREVGTGELFF. In nucleotides, the CDR3 is TGCGCCACGCGGGAGGTCGGGACCGGGGAGCTGTTTTTT.

This clone was recorded a few times. The gene calls are TRBV7-2 and TRBJ2-3; tentative D call: TRBD1 (6 bases). The CDR3 runs to 15 residues. Germline CDR1 reads SGHTA; CDR2 reads FQGNSA. The V end was cut by 5 bases, the J end by 1 base, with 13 bases between. The CDR3 protein is CASSPRDIRTDTQYF. CDR3 coding DNA: TGTGCCAGCAGCCCCAGGGACATCCGCACAGATACGCAGTATTTT.

This clone has only one observation. The chain has TRBV15 and TRBJ2-5, with D unclear. The CDR3 is made up of 14 amino acids. Trimming stripped 2 bases from V and 2 bases from J, with 9 bases between. Germline-derived CDR1 and CDR2 are LNHNV and YYDKDF (reference sequence). CDR3 region: CATSRQVWQETQYF. The CDR3, as DNA: TGTGCCACCAGCAGACAGGTTTGGCAAGAGACCCAGTACTTC.

The chain couples TRBV5-4 to TRBJ2-7, with 8 bases lining up with TRBD2. Germline trimming cut 4 bases from V and 6 bases from J; bases unmatched to any gene: 6. This CDR3 is built from 13 residues. Germline-derived CDR1 and CDR2 are SGHNT and YYREEE (reference sequence). The DNA of the CDR3 is TGTGCCAGCAGCCCAGGGACTAGAGGCGAGCAGTACTTC. Translated: CASSPGTRGEQYF.

V and J are TRBV5-6 and TRBJ2-7; TRBD2 agrees at 10 bases. V lost 1 base and J lost 6; bases outside the gene matches: 7. The CDR3 sequence is 15 residues long. In germline, CDR1 is SGHDT, CDR2 YYEEEE. CDR3 region: CASSLLASGRVEQYF. CDR3 sequence (DNA): TGTGCCAGCAGCTTGTTGGCTAGCGGGAGAGTCGAGCAGTACTTC.

The V call is TRBV10-1, the J call TRBJ2-7; TRBD2 aligns across 10 bases. This CDR3 has 17 amino acids. Germline CDR1 WNHNN, CDR2 SYGVQD (reference sequence). V dropped 4 bases and J dropped 2; count of bases not matched to a gene: 11. CDR3 region: CASSAQTTSGRTYEQYF. The CDR3 DNA reads TGCGCCAGCAGTGCCCAAACGACTAGCGGGCGGACCTACGAGCAGTACTTC.

The rearrangement joins TRBV28 to TRBJ2-1, with 11 bases that match TRBD2. V lost 6 bases, J lost 3 bases, and 4 bases stayed unmatched. Per germline, CDR1 MDHEN and CDR2 SYDVKM. This CDR3 has 15 amino acids. For the CDR3, the DNA is TGTGCCAGCAGATCCGGGACTAGCGGCTACAATGAGCAGTTCTTC. It yields the protein CASRSGTSGYNEQFF.

The CDR3 spells CASSPILAGESEQYF. The CDR3, as DNA: TGTGCCAGCAGTCCTATCCTAGCGGGAGAATCCGAGCAGTACTTC. The chain employs TRBV6-6 and TRBJ2-7, with 10 bases that match TRBD2. Per germline, CDR1 MNHNY and CDR2 SVGAGI (reference sequence). The CDR3 length is 15 residues. V lost 5 bases and J lost 6; bases outside the gene matches: 10.

The chain employs TRBV5-1 and TRBJ1-2, with a weak D call TRBD1 (5 bases). CDR3 length: 16 residues. From germline, CDR1 is SGHRS and CDR2 YFSETQ. The V end was cut by 4 bases, the J end by 3 bases, with 19 bases between. The chain's CDR3 is CASSPNPAKGDYGYTF. CDR3 sequence (DNA): TGCGCCAGCAGCCCAAACCCTGCCAAAGGGGACTATGGCTACACCTTC.

The genes are TRBV14 and TRBJ1-5, with TRBD1 as a possible D gene (5 bases). V lost 5 bases, J lost 7 bases, and 12 bases lay in between. This CDR3 is 13 amino acids long. From germline, CDR1 is SGHDN and CDR2 FVKESK. The DNA for the CDR3 is TGTGCCAGCAGCAAGGGGTTGAACCAGCCCCAGCATTTT. Protein: CASSKGLNQPQHF.

This chain uses TRBV5-6 with TRBJ1-2; the match to TRBD1 covers 10 bases. Germline loops: CDR1 SGHDT, CDR2 YYEEEE. The length of the CDR3 is 16 residues. Trimming took 4 bases from V and 5 from J; bases not matched to a gene: 11. CDR3 sequence: CASSRDRGSVLYGYTF. CDR3 in DNA: TGTGCCAGCAGCCGGGACAGGGGTAGTGTTCTTTATGGCTACACCTTC.

This chain joins TRBV21-1 and TRBJ2-2; no DNA check was done on the table's D call, TRBD2. TRBV21-1 is a pseudogene. This CDR3 is 18 amino acids long. In nucleotides, the CDR3 is TGTGCCAGCAGCAAAGGGGCTAGCGGGACCCAGAACACCGGGGAGCTGTTTTTT. This encodes CASSKGASGTQNTGELFF.

This chain links TRBV27 with TRBJ2-1; D might be TRBD2 (6 bases). Germline CDR1 MNHEY, CDR2 SMNVEV (reference sequence). The V end was cut by 5 bases, the J end by 2 bases, with 13 bases between. The CDR3 length is 15 residues. The CDR3 region has the DNA TGTGCCAGCAGTGGACAAGCGGGCCCCTACAATGAGCAGTTCTTC. This sequence encodes CASSGQAGPYNEQFF.